The 20 T cell receptor beta chains in this list originate from one sample, sequenced in a study of identical twins. TCRdb called the 5' RACE reads again in MiXCR, with one record for every CDR3 protein. Of 500,000 to 650,000 distinct CDR3 sequences listed, about 20% are singletons. The same data also contributed to another study, on yellow fever vaccine responses in identical twins.

Sequencing was performed on CD4+ T cells sorted from blood. The source of these receptors is a woman aged 18-35 years in good health.

V usage is TRBV5-1 and J usage is TRBJ2-5; D is unclear. Trimming stripped 4 bases from V and 3 bases from J, with 13 bases between. The CDR3 consists of 14 residues. Germline V gene sequence: CDR1 SGHRS, CDR2 YFSETQ. Written as DNA, the CDR3 is TGCGCCAGCAGCGGAAGCTGGAACAAAGAGACCCAGTACTTC. Amino acid sequence: CASSGSWNKETQYF.

This clonotype was recorded a few times. The V and J genes are TRBV10-3 and TRBJ1-5, with 7 positions matching TRBD1. V was pared by 10 bases and J by 0 bases, with 6 bases of the junction left unmatched. Per germline, CDR1 ENHRY and CDR2 SYGVKD. The length of the CDR3 is 14 residues. As DNA, the CDR3 is TGTGCCACCACAGGGGATATTAGCAATCAGCCCCAGCATTTT. Protein sequence: CATTGDISNQPQHF.

There are a few counts of this clonotype. This chain links TRBV5-8 with TRBJ1-2, with no clear D. This CDR3 region has 13 residues. Trimming pared 0 bases from V and 4 bases from J, leaving 7 bases between. CDR1 SGHTS and CDR2 YDEGEE come from the germline V gene. CDR3 sequence: CASSLDRAYGYTF. The DNA of the CDR3 is TGTGCCAGCAGCTTGGACCGAGCCTATGGCTACACCTTC.

The genes are TRBV27 and TRBJ2-7; either TRBD1 or TRBD2 may supply D (5 bases each). The germline V gene has CDR1 MNHEY and CDR2 SMNVEV (reference sequence). The CDR3 contains 15 residues. V lost 5 bases, J lost 1 base, and 15 bases lay in between. CDR3 bases: TGTGCCAGCAGTACCACGGGGCGGAGGTCCTACGAGCAGTACGTC. This translates into CASSTTGRRSYEQYV.

This clonotype was detected once. This chain connects TRBV7-3 to TRBJ2-6; tentatively, D is TRBD1 or TRBD2 (6 bases each). The CDR3 is made up of 17 amino acids. In germline, CDR1 is SGHTA, CDR2 FQGTGA. V gave up 1 base and J gave up 0 bases, with 10 bases separating them. In DNA form, the CDR3 reads TGTGCCAGCAGCTTAATCTCGGGGGCCTCTGGGGCCAACGTCCTGACTTTC. It translates to CASSLISGASGANVLTF.

This clonotype has a handful of counts. The CDR3 here is CSASPVAIPNEQFF. The CDR3, as DNA: TGCAGTGCTAGTCCAGTAGCGATTCCCAATGAGCAGTTCTTC. The chain couples TRBV20-1 to TRBJ2-1, with a possible D match to TRBD2 (5 bases). Trimming removed 3 bases from V and 6 bases from J, with 15 bases in between. The CDR3 totals 14 residues. Germline V gene lookup returns CDR1 DFQATT and CDR2 SNEGSKA (reference sequence).

The chain is built from TRBV20-1 and TRBJ1-5; perhaps TRBD1 as D (6 bases). The V gene's germline CDR1 is DFQATT and CDR2 SNEGSKA (reference sequence). This CDR3 contains 14 residues. V was shortened by 5 bases and J by 4 bases, with 15 bases between the two germline ends. For the CDR3, the DNA is TGCAGTGCTCCGGTGGGGGGCCCAAATCAGCCCCAGCATTTT. The encoded protein is CSAPVGGPNQPQHF.

The rearrangement joins TRBV4-2 to TRBJ2-7; possible D gene TRBD1, 5 bases. The V gene's germline CDR1 is LGHNA and CDR2 YNFKEQ. Trimming pared 3 bases from V and 4 bases from J, leaving 13 bases between. The CDR3 contains 14 residues. DNA for the CDR3: TGTGCCAGCAGCCAGATTGGGCAGGGTTACGAGCAGTACTTC. It codes for CASSQIGQGYEQYF.

This clonotype was counted between two and nine times. The chain couples TRBV15 to TRBJ2-5; D perhaps matches TRBD2 (6 bases). The CDR3 runs to 12 residues. The ends were cut back, 8 bases at V and 0 bases at J, with 7 bases in the middle. The germline V gene encodes CDR1 LNHNV and CDR2 YYDKDF (reference sequence). CDR3 sequence: CATRGYQETQYF. For the CDR3, the DNA is TGTGCCACCCGGGGGTACCAAGAGACCCAGTACTTC.

The chain recombines TRBV9 with TRBJ2-1; D not certain. The germline CDR1 and CDR2 sequences are SGDLS and YYNGEE. Trimming cost V 1 base and J 9 bases, with 8 bases left between them. The CDR3 length is 12 residues. The CDR3 loop is CASSVQWGEQFF. The CDR3 nucleotides are TGTGCCAGCAGCGTACAGTGGGGTGAGCAGTTCTTC. Full variable domain (missing parts from reference TRBV9 and TRBJ2-1): DSGVTQTPKHLITATGQRVTLRCSPRSGDLSVYWYQQSLDQGLQFLIQYYNGEERAKGNILERFSAQQFPDLHSELNLSSLELGDSALYFCASSVQWGEQFFGPGTRLTVL.

This clonotype was picked up a small number of times. This sequence joins TRBV20-1 and TRBJ2-2; D is undetermined. This CDR3 is built from 12 residues. Trimming removed 3 bases from V and 3 bases from J, with 5 bases in between. Germline V CDR1 and CDR2: DFQATT, SNEGSKA (reference sequence). CDR3 in DNA: TGCAGTGCTAGGACCTACACCGGGGAGCTGTTTTTT. Translating it yields CSARTYTGELFF.

This clonotype has only a few counts. The V call is TRBV10-1, the J call TRBJ2-1; 7 bases map to TRBD1. CDR3 size: 12 residues. The V gene's germline CDR1 is WNHNN and CDR2 SYGVQD (reference sequence). The V segment lost 5 bases and the J segment 9 bases; nucleotides outside the gene matches: 4. The CDR3 reads CASSRDRVEQFF. CDR3 bases: TGCGCCAGCAGTCGTGACAGGGTTGAGCAGTTCTTC.

The chain is built from TRBV7-9 and TRBJ2-4; D ambiguous. CDR1 and CDR2 (germline): SEHNR, FQNEAQ (reference sequence). This CDR3 region has 12 residues. Deletions cut 3 bases from V and 9 bases from J, with 9 bases between. The CDR3, as DNA: TGTGCCAGCAGCTTCCCCAGGTCCATTCAGTACTTC. Protein: CASSFPRSIQYF. Full variable domain (outside the CDR3, taken from reference TRBV7-9 and TRBJ2-4): DTGVSQNPRHKITKRGQNVTFRCDPISEHNRLYWYRQTLGQGPEFLTYFQNEAQLEKSRLLSDRFSAERPKGSFSTLEIQRTEQGDSAMYLCASSFPRSIQYFGAGTRLSVL.

This clonotype has just a few counts. This rearrangement joins TRBV12-3 or TRBV12-4 to TRBJ2-1; D unclear. This CDR3 is 14 amino acids long. V was shortened by 5 bases and J by 3 bases, with 11 bases between the two germline ends. The CDR3 region is CASSATAVYNEQFF. DNA for the CDR3: TGTGCCAGCAGTGCAACGGCCGTCTACAATGAGCAGTTCTTC.

V usage is TRBV5-1 and J usage is TRBJ2-5, with 8 nucleotides matching TRBD2. This CDR3 has 16 amino acids. Trimming took 4 bases from V and 1 from J; bases not matched to a gene: 9. Looked up from germline, CDR1 is SGHRS and CDR2 is YFSETQ. Here the CDR3 DNA reads TGCGCCAGCAGCAAACCACTTAGCGGGGTCCAAGAGACCCAGTACTTC. This sequence encodes CASSKPLSGVQETQYF.

The chain joins TRBV5-1 to TRBJ2-2, with D possibly being TRBD1 (6 bases). Germline V CDR1 and CDR2: SGHRS, YFSETQ. This CDR3 comprises 15 residues. Trimming took 3 bases from V and 0 from J, leaving 9 bases between them. The chain's CDR3 is CASSSTGTNTGELFF. CDR3 DNA: TGCGCCAGCAGCTCCACAGGGACGAACACCGGGGAGCTGTTTTTT.

V usage is TRBV6-1 and J usage is TRBJ2-7; D is uncertain. The CDR3 loop spans 14 amino acids. V shed 0 bases and J shed 3 bases, with 9 bases lying between them. Per the germline V gene, CDR1 is MNHNS and CDR2 is SASEGT. Here the CDR3 DNA reads TGTGCCAGCAGTGAAGCTGGTAGGGTCTACGAGCAGTACGTC. Protein sequence: CASSEAGRVYEQYV.

The chain carries TRBV20-1 and TRBJ2-5; D is unclear. CDR1 is DFQATT, CDR2 SNEGSKA, per germline (reference sequence). Trimming took off 6 bases at V and 4 bases at J, with 12 bases between the two ends. The length of the CDR3 is 12 residues. The chain's CDR3 is CSASTVTETQYF. CDR3 nucleotide sequence: TGCAGTGCATCGACCGTTACAGAGACCCAGTACTTC.

There are many counts of this clonotype. The chain uses TRBV10-3 and TRBJ1-5; tentative D call: TRBD1 (5 bases). The CDR3 runs to 15 residues. Trimming stripped 2 bases from V and 6 bases from J, with 14 bases between. Germline CDR1 is ENHRY and CDR2 is SYGVKD. The CDR3 reads CAISERTGDRQPQHF. CDR3 DNA sequence: TGTGCCATCAGTGAGCGCACAGGTGACCGTCAGCCCCAGCATTTT.

The J gene is TRBJ2-3, the V gene TRBV28, with D tentatively TRBD1 (6 bases). Germline V gene data show CDR1 as MDHEN and CDR2 as SYDVKM. Trimming removed 6 bases from V and 4 bases from J, with 23 bases in between. The CDR3 totals 17 residues. The CDR3 DNA follows: TGTGCCAGCAGCCCCCAGGGGCTAGGTCAGTTTTCAGATACGCAGTATTTT. Residues: CASSPQGLGQFSDTQYF.